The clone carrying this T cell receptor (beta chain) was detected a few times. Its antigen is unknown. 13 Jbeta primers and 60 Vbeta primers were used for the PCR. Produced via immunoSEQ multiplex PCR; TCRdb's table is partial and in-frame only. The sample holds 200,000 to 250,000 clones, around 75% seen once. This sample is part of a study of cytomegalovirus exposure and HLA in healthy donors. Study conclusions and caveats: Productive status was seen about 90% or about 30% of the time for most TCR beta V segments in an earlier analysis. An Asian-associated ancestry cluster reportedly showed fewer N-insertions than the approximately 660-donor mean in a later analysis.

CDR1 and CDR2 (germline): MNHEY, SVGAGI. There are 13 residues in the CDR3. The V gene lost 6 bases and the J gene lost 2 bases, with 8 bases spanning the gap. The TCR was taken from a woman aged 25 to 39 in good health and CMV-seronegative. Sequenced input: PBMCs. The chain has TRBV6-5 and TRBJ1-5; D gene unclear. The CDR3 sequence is CASRREGNQPQHF. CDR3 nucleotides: TGTGCCAGCAGGCGGGAGGGCAATCAGCCCCAGCATTTT.